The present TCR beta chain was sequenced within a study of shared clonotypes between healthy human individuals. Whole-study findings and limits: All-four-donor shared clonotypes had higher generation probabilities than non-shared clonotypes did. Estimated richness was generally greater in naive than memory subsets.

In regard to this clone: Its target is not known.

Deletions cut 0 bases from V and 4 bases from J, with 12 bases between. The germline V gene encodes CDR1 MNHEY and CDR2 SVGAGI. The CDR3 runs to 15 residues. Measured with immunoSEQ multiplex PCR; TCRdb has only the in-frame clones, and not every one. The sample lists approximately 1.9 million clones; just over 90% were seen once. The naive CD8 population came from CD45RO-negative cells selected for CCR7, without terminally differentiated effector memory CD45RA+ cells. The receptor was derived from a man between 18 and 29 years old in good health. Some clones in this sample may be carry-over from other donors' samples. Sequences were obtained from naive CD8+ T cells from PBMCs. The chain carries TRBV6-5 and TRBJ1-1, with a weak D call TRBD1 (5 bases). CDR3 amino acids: CASSYSGEGSTEAFF. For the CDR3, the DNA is TGTGCCAGCAGTTACTCCGGGGAGGGGAGCACTGAAGCTTTCTTT.